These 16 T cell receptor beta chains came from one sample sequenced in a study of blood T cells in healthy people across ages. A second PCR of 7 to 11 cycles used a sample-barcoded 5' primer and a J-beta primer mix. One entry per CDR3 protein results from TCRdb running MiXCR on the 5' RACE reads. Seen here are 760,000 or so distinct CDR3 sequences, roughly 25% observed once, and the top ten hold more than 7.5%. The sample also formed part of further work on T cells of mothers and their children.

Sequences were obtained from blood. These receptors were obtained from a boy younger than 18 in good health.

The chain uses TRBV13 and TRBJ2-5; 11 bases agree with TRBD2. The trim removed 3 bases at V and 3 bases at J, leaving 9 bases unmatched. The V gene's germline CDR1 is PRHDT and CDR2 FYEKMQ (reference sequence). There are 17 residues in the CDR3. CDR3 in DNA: TGTGCCAGCAGCTTTTCTCTAGCGGGGGGCCCGAAAGAGACCCAGTACTTC. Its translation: CASSFSLAGGPKETQYF.

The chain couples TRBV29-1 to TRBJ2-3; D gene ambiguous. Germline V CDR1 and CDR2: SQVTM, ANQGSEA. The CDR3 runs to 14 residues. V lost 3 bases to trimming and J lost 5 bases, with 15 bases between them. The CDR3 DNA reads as TGCAGCGTTGACAGGATGGGATCTGTAGATACGCAGTATTTT. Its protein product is CSVDRMGSVDTQYF.

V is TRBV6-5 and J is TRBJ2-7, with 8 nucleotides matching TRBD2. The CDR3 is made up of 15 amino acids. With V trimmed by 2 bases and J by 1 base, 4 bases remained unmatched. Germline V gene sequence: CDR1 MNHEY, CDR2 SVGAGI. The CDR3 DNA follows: TGTGCCAGCAGTTACAGGGCGGGGGGTTCCTACGAGCAGTACTTC. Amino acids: CASSYRAGGSYEQYF.

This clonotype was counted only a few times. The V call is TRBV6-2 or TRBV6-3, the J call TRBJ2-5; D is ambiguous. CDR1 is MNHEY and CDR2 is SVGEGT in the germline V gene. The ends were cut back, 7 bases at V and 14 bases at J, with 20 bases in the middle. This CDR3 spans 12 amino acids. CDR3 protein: CASTQTERMQYF. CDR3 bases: TGTGCCAGCACGCAAACCGAACGGATGCAATACTTC.

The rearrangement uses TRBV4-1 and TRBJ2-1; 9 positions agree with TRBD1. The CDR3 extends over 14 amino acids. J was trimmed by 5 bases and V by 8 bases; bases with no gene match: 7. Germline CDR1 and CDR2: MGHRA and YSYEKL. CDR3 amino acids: CASSGTGRDNEQFF. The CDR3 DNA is TGCGCCAGCTCCGGGACAGGGAGAGACAATGAGCAGTTCTTC.

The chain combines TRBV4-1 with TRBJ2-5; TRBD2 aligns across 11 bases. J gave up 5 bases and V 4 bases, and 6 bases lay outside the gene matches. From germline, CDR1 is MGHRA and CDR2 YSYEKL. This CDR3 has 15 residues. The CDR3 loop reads CASSRGGTSGETQYF. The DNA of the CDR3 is TGCGCCAGCAGCCGAGGCGGGACTAGCGGCGAGACCCAGTACTTC.

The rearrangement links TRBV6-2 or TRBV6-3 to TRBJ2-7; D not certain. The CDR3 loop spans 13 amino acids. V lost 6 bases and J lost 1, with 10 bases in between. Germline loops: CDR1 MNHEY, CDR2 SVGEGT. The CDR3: CASRPASSYEQYF. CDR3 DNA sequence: TGTGCCAGCAGACCGGCAAGTTCCTACGAGCAGTACTTC.

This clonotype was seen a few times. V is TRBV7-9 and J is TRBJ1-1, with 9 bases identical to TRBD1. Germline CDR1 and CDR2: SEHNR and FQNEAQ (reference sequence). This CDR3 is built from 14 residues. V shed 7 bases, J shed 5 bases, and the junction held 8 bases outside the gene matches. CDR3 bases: TGTGCCAGCACCGAACAGGGGGCAAAAACTGAAGCTTTCTTT. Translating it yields CASTEQGAKTEAFF. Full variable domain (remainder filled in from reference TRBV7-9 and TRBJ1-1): DTGVSQNPRHKITKRGQNVTFRCDPISEHNRLYWYRQTLGQGPEFLTYFQNEAQLEKSRLLSDRFSAERPKGSFSTLEIQRTEQGDSAMYLCASTEQGAKTEAFFGQGTRLTVV.

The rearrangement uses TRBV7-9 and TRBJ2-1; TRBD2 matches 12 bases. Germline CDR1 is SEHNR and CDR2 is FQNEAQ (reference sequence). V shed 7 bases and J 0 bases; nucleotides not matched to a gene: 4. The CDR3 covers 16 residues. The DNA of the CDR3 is TGTGCCAGCATCCCGGGACTAGCGGGCTCCTACAATGAGCAGTTCTTC. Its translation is CASIPGLAGSYNEQFF.

CDR3 bases: TGCGCCAGCAGTCCCCCTAGGACTAGCGGGTGTGGCAAAAACATTCAGTACTTC. Translation: CASSPPRTSGCGKNIQYF. The rearrangement joins TRBV23-1 to TRBJ2-4; 11 nucleotides agree with TRBD2. TRBV23-1 falls under the ORF class, with uncertain function. This CDR3 is 18 amino acids long. With 4 bases clipped from V and 3 bases from J, the junction kept 11 bases outside the gene matches.

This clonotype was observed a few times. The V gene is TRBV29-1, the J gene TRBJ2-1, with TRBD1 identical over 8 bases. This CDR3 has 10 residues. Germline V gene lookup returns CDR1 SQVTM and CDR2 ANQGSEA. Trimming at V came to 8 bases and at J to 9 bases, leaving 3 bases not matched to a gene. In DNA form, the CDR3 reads TGCAGCATCACAGGGGGTGAGCAGTTCTTC. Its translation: CSITGGEQFF.

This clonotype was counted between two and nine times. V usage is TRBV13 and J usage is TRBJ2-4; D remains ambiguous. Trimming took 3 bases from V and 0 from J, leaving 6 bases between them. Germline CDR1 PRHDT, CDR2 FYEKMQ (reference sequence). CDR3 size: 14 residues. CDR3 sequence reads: CASSFGKAKNIQYF. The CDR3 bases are TGTGCCAGCAGCTTTGGCAAAGCCAAAAACATTCAGTACTTC.

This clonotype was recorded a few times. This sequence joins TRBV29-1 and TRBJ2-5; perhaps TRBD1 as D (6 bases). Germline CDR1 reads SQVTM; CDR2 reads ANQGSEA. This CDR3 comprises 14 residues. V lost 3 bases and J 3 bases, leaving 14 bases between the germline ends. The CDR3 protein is CSVDPRDTEETQYF. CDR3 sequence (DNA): TGCAGCGTTGACCCCCGGGACACTGAAGAGACCCAGTACTTC.

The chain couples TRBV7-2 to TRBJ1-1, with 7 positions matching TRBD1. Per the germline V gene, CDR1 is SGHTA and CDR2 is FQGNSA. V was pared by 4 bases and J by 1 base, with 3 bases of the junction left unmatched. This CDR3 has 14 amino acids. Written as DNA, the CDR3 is TGTGCCAGCAGCTATAGGACAGGGAACACTGAAGCTTTCTTT. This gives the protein CASSYRTGNTEAFF.

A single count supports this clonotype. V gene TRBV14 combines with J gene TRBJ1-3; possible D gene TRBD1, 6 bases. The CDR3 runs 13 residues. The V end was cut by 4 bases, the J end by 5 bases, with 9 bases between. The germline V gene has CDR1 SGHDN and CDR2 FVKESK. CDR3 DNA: TGTGCCAGCAGCCTACAGGGCAGAAACACCATATATTTT. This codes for CASSLQGRNTIYF.

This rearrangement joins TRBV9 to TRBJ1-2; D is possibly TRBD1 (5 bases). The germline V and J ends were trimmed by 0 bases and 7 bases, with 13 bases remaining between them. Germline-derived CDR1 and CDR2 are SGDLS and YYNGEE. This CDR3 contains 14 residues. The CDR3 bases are TGTGCCAGCAGCGTAGGGAGGGGCTCGGCTGGCTACACCTTC. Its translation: CASSVGRGSAGYTF.